The next 14 T cell receptor beta chains were all read from a single sample in a study of beta chain features in type 1 diabetes. Reverse transcription of all isolated RNA meant that expressed TCRB transcripts were sequenced. Profiled with immunoSEQ multiplex PCR; TCRdb holds only in-frame clones, not every one. The data show 300,000 to 350,000 clones, approximately 15% seen once. Sample: central memory CD4+ T cells from blood. The source of these receptors is a man aged 25-45 years in good health.

The genes are TRBV4-3 and TRBJ1-2, with D possibly TRBD1 on 6 matching bases. Trimming took off 3 bases at V and 8 bases at J, with 16 bases between the two ends. The CDR3 loop spans 14 amino acids. Germline V gene data show CDR1 as LGHNA and CDR2 as YSLEER. CDR3 protein: CASSQIRTVGGYTF. As DNA, the CDR3 is TGCGCCAGCAGCCAGATTAGGACAGTGGGAGGCTACACCTTC.

This clone was counted a few times. This chain links TRBV4-1 with TRBJ1-5, with D unclear. Looked up from germline, CDR1 is MGHRA and CDR2 is YSYEKL. Trimming shortened V by 2 bases and J by 1 base, and 12 bases separated the two germline ends. The CDR3 is 16 amino acids. The CDR3 DNA is TGCGCCAGCAGCCAATATCTATTATTAAGCAATCAGCCCCAGCATTTT. Translating it yields CASSQYLLLSNQPQHF.

This clone was counted only a few times. This chain connects TRBV7-7 to TRBJ2-1, with unresolved D. Trimming stripped 5 bases from V and 5 bases from J, with 16 bases between. This CDR3 is 15 amino acids long. Looked up from germline, CDR1 is SSHAT and CDR2 is FNYEAQ (reference sequence). The CDR3, as DNA: TGTGCCAGCAGCCCGACTCGAGCCCGAGACAATGAGCAGTTCTTC. Protein: CASSPTRARDNEQFF.

This clone was seen only a few times. The chain joins TRBV12-5 to TRBJ2-7, with D maybe TRBD1 (6 bases). V lost 7 bases and J 7 bases, leaving 29 bases between the germline ends. The CDR3 is 17 residues long. Germline V gene lookup returns CDR1 LGHNT and CDR2 FRNRAP. CDR3 nucleotide sequence: TGTGCTAGTGAAAGGGACATACTGGCTCGGAGCCATCGAGAGCAGTACTTC. As protein: CASERDILARSHREQYF.

V is TRBV9 and J is TRBJ2-3; possible D gene TRBD2, 6 bases. Germline loops: CDR1 SGDLS, CDR2 YYNGEE. The CDR3 consists of 14 residues. V was trimmed by 7 bases and J by 0 bases, leaving 12 bases between them. The CDR3 spells CASGERASTDTQYF. The DNA for the CDR3 is TGTGCCAGCGGGGAGCGGGCCAGCACAGATACGCAGTATTTT.

This clone was seen repeatedly, ten times or more. The chain couples TRBV4-3 to TRBJ2-7; D might be TRBD1 (5 bases). Trimming shortened V by 4 bases and J by 0 bases, and 10 bases separated the two germline ends. Germline CDR1 is LGHNA and CDR2 is YSLEER. This CDR3 comprises 14 residues. Written as DNA, the CDR3 is TGCGCCAGCAGCCTCCGACAGAGCTCCTACGAGCAGTACTTC. This translates into CASSLRQSSYEQYF.

The gene calls are TRBV10-2 and TRBJ2-2; 8 nucleotides align to TRBD2. CDR3 length: 14 residues. Losses at the gene ends were 8 bases for V and 3 bases for J; bases not matched to a gene: 5. Germline V CDR1 and CDR2: WSHSY, SAAADI. Here the CDR3 DNA reads TGCGCCAGCTCAACGGGGGGGGACACCGGGGAGCTGTTTTTT. Encoded protein: CASSTGGDTGELFF.

The J gene is TRBJ2-3, the V gene TRBV29-1; 10 bases line up with TRBD2. The V gene end was trimmed by 4 bases and the J gene end by 2 bases; junction bases not matched to a gene: 9. Per the germline V gene, CDR1 is SQVTM and CDR2 is ANQGSEA. The length of the CDR3 is 16 residues. The CDR3 nucleotides are TGCAGCGTTGCCCCCAAGCGGGGGGGAATCACAGATACGCAGTATTTT. Translating it yields CSVAPKRGGITDTQYF.

This clone was seen repeatedly, ten times or more. The chain combines TRBV14 with TRBJ2-7, with TRBD2 matching over 12 bases. Germline values: CDR1 SGHDN, CDR2 FVKESK. The CDR3 loop spans 16 amino acids. V dropped 5 bases and J dropped 2; count of bases not matched to a gene: 7. CDR3 loop: CASSDGLAGSPYEQYF. The CDR3 region has the DNA TGTGCCAGCAGCGACGGACTAGCGGGGTCCCCCTACGAGCAGTACTTC.

Written as DNA, the CDR3 is TGTGCCAGCAGTGACAGCAGGATCTCCCCAGATACGCAGTATTTT. Protein sequence: CASSDSRISPDTQYF. The rearrangement uses TRBV6-1 and TRBJ2-3; D ambiguous. V lost 3 bases to trimming and J lost 4 bases, with 14 bases between them. The CDR3 length is 15 residues. Germline V gene lookup returns CDR1 MNHNS and CDR2 SASEGT.

This clone appeared a few times. The V and J genes are TRBV11-2 and TRBJ2-6; no reliable D call. Germline CDR1 and CDR2: SGHAT and FQNNGV. Deletions cut 9 bases from V and 8 bases from J, with 11 bases between. The CDR3 has 12 residues. The CDR3 is CASTRSTNVLTF. As DNA, the CDR3 is TGTGCCAGTACCAGGTCGACCAACGTCCTGACTTTC.

The J gene is TRBJ1-2, the V gene TRBV18; 8 bases map to TRBD1. The V gene's germline CDR1 is KGHSH and CDR2 LQKENI. Losses at the gene ends were 3 bases for V and 5 bases for J; bases not matched to a gene: 11. The CDR3 sequence is 16 residues long. CDR3 loop: CASSPGTGISTYGYTF. CDR3 in DNA: TGTGCCAGCTCACCCGGGACAGGTATCTCTACATATGGCTACACCTTC.

This clone has a handful of counts. The genes are TRBV6-9 and TRBJ2-7; D may be TRBD2 (6 bases). CDR3 length: 14 residues. V was shortened by 11 bases and J by 0 bases, with 17 bases between the two germline ends. CDR1 and CDR2 (germline): MNHGY, SVAAGI. The CDR3 region has the DNA TGTGCCCCACGAGTCGGGACTCGCTCCTACGAGCAGTACGTC. Translation gives CAPRVGTRSYEQYV.

In regard to this clone: This specimen includes other DNA sequences encoding the same CDR3. V gene TRBV6-5 combines with J gene TRBJ1-5; possibly TRBD1 for D (6 bases). The CDR3 has 13 amino acids. The V end was cut by 5 bases, the J end by 4 bases, with 9 bases between. Germline V gene sequence: CDR1 MNHEY, CDR2 SVGAGI. CDR3 protein: CASSGQQNQPQHF. CDR3 in DNA: TGTGCCAGCAGTGGACAGCAAAATCAGCCCCAGCATTTT.